The rows below give T cell receptor beta chains drawn from one sample of a study of blood T cell repertoires in COVID-19. Libraries were prepared by immunoSEQ multiplex PCR; TCRdb keeps only in-frame clonotypes and omits some of them. The sample lists about 140,000 clones, about 86% seen once, with approximately 4.2% in the top ten. The sample taken for sequencing was peripheral blood. The receptors here all came from a woman aged 40 to 49 with acute or convalescent COVID-19. Both conserved end residues are part of each CDR3. The D gene is left open where the match is weak. The listing skips clone size in some rows; elsewhere it reads once, few, many or a size class.

j_call	clone_size	v_call	d_call	cdr3_length	cdr3_aa	cdr3_nt
TRBJ1-4	NA	TRBV9	NA	15	CASSVEGQGREKLFF	TGTGCCAGCAGCGTAGAGGGGCAGGGTCGAGAAAAACTGTTTTTT
TRBJ2-2	NA	TRBV13	TRBD2	17	CASSLELAGGLTGELFF	TGTGCCAGCAGCTTAGAGCTAGCGGGGGGCCTCACCGGGGAGCTGTTTTTT
TRBJ2-3	NA	TRBV7-2	TRBD1	15	CASSLDRVYADTQYF	TGTGCCAGCAGCCTTGACAGGGTGTACGCAGATACGCAGTATTTT
TRBJ1-1	NA	TRBV2	NA	15	CASSETGEVNTEAFF	TGTGCCAGCAGTGAAACGGGGGAGGTGAACACTGAAGCTTTCTTT
TRBJ2-5	NA	TRBV9	TRBD2	15	CASSPHGAGAETQYF	TGTGCCAGCAGCCCCCATGGGGCGGGAGCCGAGACCCAGTACTTC
TRBJ1-1	NA	TRBV7-3	NA	13	CASSRTGNTEAFF	TGTGCCAGCAGTCGTACAGGGAACACTGAAGCTTTCTTT
TRBJ2-3	NA	TRBV21-1	NA	9	CAHTDTQYF	TGTGCACACACAGATACGCAGTATTTT
TRBJ2-1	NA	TRBV23-1	NA	16	CASSQSMADSYNEQFF	TGCGCCAGCAGTCAATCGATGGCGGATTCCTACAATGAGCAGTTCTTC
TRBJ2-1	once	TRBV7-9	NA	13	CASSPAAYNEQFF	TGTGCCAGCAGCCCGGCGGCCTACAATGAGCAGTTCTTC
TRBJ1-2	few	TRBV30	NA	12	CAWTQGKYGYTF	TGTGCCTGGACACAGGGCAAGTATGGCTACACCTTC
TRBJ2-1	NA	TRBV7-3	TRBD2	16	CASSLAGTRSMHEQFF	TGTGCCAGCAGCCTAGCCGGGACTAGGTCGATGCATGAGCAGTTCTTC
TRBJ2-2	NA	TRBV9	TRBD2	16	CASSIGTSVNTGELFF	TGTGCCAGCAGTATAGGAACTAGCGTGAACACCGGGGAGCTGTTTTTT
TRBJ2-3	NA	TRBV6-4	TRBD2	16	CASSDLPGGSTDTQYF	TGTGCCAGCAGTGATTTACCGGGGGGGAGCACAGATACGCAGTATTTT
TRBJ1-1	NA	TRBV28	NA	16	CASTPQMGTTGSEAFF	TGTGCCAGCACTCCCCAAATGGGGACAACAGGGTCTGAAGCTTTCTTT
TRBJ1-2	NA	TRBV6-6	TRBD1	11	CASRNTGGCTF	TGTGCCAGCAGGAATACAGGGGGGTGCACCTTC
TRBJ2-2	NA	TRBV15	NA	13	CATSREEGRELFF	TGTGCCACCAGCAGAGAGGAGGGCCGGGAGCTGTTTTTT
TRBJ2-2	NA	TRBV4-1	NA	16	CASSQADRDYTGELFF	TGCGCCAGCAGCCAAGCAGACAGGGACTACACCGGGGAGCTGTTTTTT
TRBJ1-2	NA	TRBV18	TRBD1	14	CASSPGGQVYGYTF	TGTGCCAGCTCACCAGGGGGACAGGTCTATGGCTACACCTTC
TRBJ2-7	NA	TRBV27	TRBD2	13	CASSLSLAGEQYF	TGTGCCAGCAGTTTATCTCTAGCGGGAGAGCAGTACTTC
TRBJ2-7	NA	TRBV14	NA	13	CASSPTPSYEQYF	TGTGCCAGCAGCCCGACACCATCCTACGAGCAGTACTTC
TRBJ1-4	NA	TRBV7-6	NA	15	CASSPRGGLNEKLFF	TGTGCCAGCAGCCCACGTGGGGGCCTCAATGAAAAACTGTTTTTT
TRBJ2-1	NA	TRBV19	TRBD2	14	CASSGGAFYNEQFF	TGTGCCAGTAGCGGGGGGGCGTTCTACAATGAGCAGTTCTTC
TRBJ2-7	NA	TRBV29-1	NA	11	CSDHTWAPQYF	TGCAGCGACCACACTTGGGCCCCGCAGTACTTC
TRBJ1-1	NA	TRBV9	NA	13	CASSSLGDTEAFF	TGTGCCAGCAGCTCACTCGGGGACACTGAAGCTTTCTTT
TRBJ2-5	NA	TRBV21-1	NA	13	CASSKGTSVAQYF	TGTGCCAGCAGCAAAGGGACTAGCGTTGCCCAGTACTTC
TRBJ2-3	NA	TRBV6-5	NA	16	CASSYHGTVPTDTQYF	TGTGCCAGCAGTTACCATGGGACTGTCCCCACAGATACGCAGTATTTT
TRBJ2-2	NA	TRBV4-3	TRBD1	17	CASSQESVQGAGGELFF	TGCGCCAGCAGCCAAGAAAGCGTACAGGGGGCCGGCGGGGAGCTGTTTTTT
TRBJ2-2	NA	TRBV18	NA	16	CASSPQGGGSTGELFF	TGTGCCAGCTCACCACAGGGAGGAGGAAGCACCGGGGAGCTGTTTTTT
TRBJ1-2	NA	TRBV13	NA	14	CASSLGRTNYGYTF	TGTGCCAGCAGCTTAGGGCGGACTAACTATGGCTACACCTTC
TRBJ1-4	NA	TRBV5-4	NA	18	CASSLPASGIGGDEKLFF	TGTGCCAGCAGCTTGCCCGCTTCCGGGATTGGAGGAGATGAAAAACTGTTTTTT
TRBJ1-1	NA	TRBV11-2	NA	15	CASSLSWTENTEAFF	TGTGCCAGCAGCTTAAGCTGGACAGAGAACACTGAAGCTTTCTTT
TRBJ2-7	NA	TRBV9	TRBD2	14	CASSPPGLKNEQYF	TGTGCCAGCAGCCCTCCGGGACTAAAGAACGAGCAGTACTTC
TRBJ2-1	NA	TRBV3-1/TRBV3-2	TRBD2	16	CASSPGLAGGYNEQFF	TGTGCCAGCAGCCCTGGACTAGCGGGGGGGTACAATGAGCAGTTCTTC
TRBJ2-5	NA	TRBV4-3	TRBD2	21	CASSQDLYWTSGGIRKETQYF	TGCGCCAGCAGCCAAGATCTTTATTGGACTAGCGGGGGGATTAGGAAAGAGACCCAGTACTTC
TRBJ2-7	NA	TRBV6-2/TRBV6-3	TRBD1	16	CASSYSNRGPGGEQYF	TGTGCCAGCAGTTACTCGAACAGGGGGCCAGGAGGCGAGCAGTACTTC
TRBJ2-4	NA	TRBV6-5	NA	14	CASSPGFGKNIQYF	TGTGCCAGCAGCCCAGGGTTTGGCAAAAACATTCAGTACTTC
TRBJ2-1	NA	TRBV10-3	TRBD2	16	CAISTGAGGPGNEQFF	TGTGCCATCTCTACCGGTGCGGGAGGGCCAGGGAATGAGCAGTTCTTC
TRBJ1-2	NA	TRBV20-1	NA	13	CSASHGPNSGYTF	TGCAGTGCTAGTCATGGCCCCAACAGTGGCTACACCTTC
TRBJ1-4	NA	TRBV7-6	NA	17	CASSSVPGGATNEKLFF	TGTGCCAGCAGCTCCGTACCGGGGGGTGCAACTAATGAAAAACTGTTTTTT
TRBJ2-7	NA	TRBV5-1	TRBD1	13	CASSAWTGNEQYF	TGCGCCAGCAGCGCCTGGACAGGGAACGAGCAGTACTTC
TRBJ1-2	NA	TRBV9	NA	17	CASSGYLRQSTNYGYTF	TGTGCCAGCAGCGGATACCTTAGACAATCTACTAACTATGGCTACACCTTC
TRBJ1-2	NA	TRBV30	TRBD1	14	CAWYLGQGSRGYTF	TGTGCCTGGTACCTGGGACAGGGATCTAGGGGCTACACCTTC